What follows are 27 T cell receptor beta chains derived from one specimen sequenced in a study of T cell changes during pregnancy in multiple sclerosis. Clones were sequenced by immunoSEQ multiplex PCR, and TCRdb holds only the in-frame ones, with some missing. The sample contains some 100,000 clones, approximately 90% of which appear only once. Sequencing was performed on peripheral blood, taken in the second trimester of pregnancy. All receptors derive from a female donor with multiple sclerosis, enrolled in a pregnancy study.

This clone was seen only a few times. The CDR3 region has the DNA TGTGCCAGCAGCCCGGGACTAGCGGGGGCAAATGAGCAGTTCTTC. This translates into CASSPGLAGANEQFF. The chain uses TRBV7-2 and TRBJ2-1; 14 bases are a match to TRBD2. The CDR3 consists of 15 residues. CDR1 is SGHTA and CDR2 is FQGNSA in the germline V gene. V was pared by 5 bases and J by 7 bases, with 4 bases of the junction left unmatched.

CDR3 loop: CASSLKWAAYTEAFF. DNA of the CDR3: TGTGCCAGCAGCTTAAAATGGGCTGCGTACACTGAAGCTTTCTTT. The chain is built from TRBV11-2 and TRBJ1-1; D is unresolved. The V and J ends lost 2 bases and 3 bases respectively, with 13 bases between them. This CDR3 contains 15 residues. The germline V gene encodes CDR1 SGHAT and CDR2 FQNNGV.

On this clone itself: Other DNA sequences in this specimen translate into the identical CDR3. The rearrangement joins TRBV4-1 to TRBJ1-1, with D hard to call. The CDR3 runs 14 residues. Germline lookup yields CDR1 MGHRA and CDR2 YSYEKL. Between the trimmed V and J ends, which lost 1 base and 1 base, there was a span of 7 bases. The CDR3 is CASSQVPGNTEAFF. The CDR3 DNA reads TGCGCCAGCAGCCAAGTACCAGGGAACACTGAAGCTTTCTTT.

J is TRBJ1-3 and V is TRBV28; TRBD1 is a possible D gene (5 bases). V was pared by 1 base and J by 0 bases, with 7 bases between. The CDR3 runs to 15 residues. CDR1 and CDR2 from the germline V gene are MDHEN and SYDVKM. CDR3 DNA: TGTGCCAGCAGTTTATCAGGGTACTCTGGAAACACCATATATTTT. Encoded protein: CASSLSGYSGNTIYF. The full variable domain, its missing parts supplied by reference TRBV28 and TRBJ1-3, is DVKVTQSSRYLVKRTGEKVFLECVQDMDHENMFWYRQDPGLGLRLIYFSYDVKMKEKGDIPEGYSVSREKKERFSLILESASTNQTSMYLCASSLSGYSGNTIYFGEGSWLTVV.

The gene calls are TRBV2 and TRBJ1-1; D uncertain. CDR1 is SNHLY and CDR2 is FYNNEI in the germline V gene. The V gene lost 5 bases and the J gene lost 3 bases, with 10 bases spanning the gap. CDR3 length: 13 residues. The CDR3 here is CASSQSGYTEAFF. The DNA of the CDR3 is TGTGCCAGCAGTCAATCGGGGTACACTGAAGCTTTCTTT.

The J gene is TRBJ2-7, the V gene TRBV6-6, with 13 bases that match TRBD2. The germline V gene has CDR1 MNHNY and CDR2 SVGAGI (reference sequence). The V and J ends lost 6 bases and 2 bases, in that order; junction bases with no gene match: 4. The CDR3 is 15 residues long. CDR3 region: CASRGTSGGAYEQYF. DNA for the CDR3: TGTGCCAGCAGAGGTACTAGCGGGGGGGCCTACGAGCAGTACTTC.

This clone was counted a single time. V usage is TRBV7-6 and J usage is TRBJ1-5; D gene ambiguous. Germline CDR1 is SGHVS and CDR2 is FNYEAQ. The CDR3 has 16 residues. Trimming took 0 bases from V and 4 from J, leaving 13 bases between them. The DNA of the CDR3 is TGTGCCAGCAGCTTAGCGATGTCAGTGTTGAATCAGCCCCAGCATTTT. Translation gives CASSLAMSVLNQPQHF.

In this sample, this clone turned up a few times. The J gene is TRBJ1-2, the V gene TRBV6-4; D may be TRBD1 (5 bases). This CDR3 has 15 residues. Trimming shortened V by 2 bases and J by 7 bases, and 17 bases separated the two germline ends. Germline CDR1 and CDR2: MRHNA and SNTAGT. CDR3 nucleotides: TGTGCCAGCAGTGACCCGAGACTCCCGGGGGGTGGCTACACCTTC. Amino acid sequence: CASSDPRLPGGGYTF.

V is TRBV14 and J is TRBJ1-6; 9 bases are shared with TRBD1. After removal of 5 bases from V and 8 bases from J, the junction contained 10 bases not matched to a gene. CDR1 and CDR2 (germline): SGHDN, FVKESK. This CDR3 has 16 amino acids. CDR3: CASSDRDRAPDSPLHF. The CDR3 region has the DNA TGTGCCAGCAGCGACCGGGACAGGGCTCCGGATTCACCCCTCCACTTT.

The V gene is TRBV7-2, the J gene TRBJ1-4; D is uncertain. V shed 1 base and J shed 5 bases, with 11 bases lying between them. Germline lookup yields CDR1 SGHTA and CDR2 FQGNSA. The CDR3 covers 15 residues. The CDR3 DNA follows: TGTGCCAGCAGCTTAGTTAACGGGAGAAATGAAAAACTGTTTTTT. It specifies CASSLVNGRNEKLFF.

The gene calls are TRBV6-1 and TRBJ1-1; D unresolved. The CDR3 spans 15 residues. The germline gives CDR1 MNHNS, CDR2 SASEGT. V dropped 1 base and J dropped 3 bases, with 12 bases sitting between them. In DNA, the CDR3 is TGTGCCAGCAGTGAAGTGGGAGAACTCTACACTGAAGCTTTCTTT. Residues: CASSEVGELYTEAFF.

This clone came up once. The chain links TRBV4-2 to TRBJ1-2; 7 nucleotides agree with TRBD1. Germline CDR1 reads LGHNA; CDR2 reads YNFKEQ. The CDR3 sequence is 16 residues long. Unmatched junction bases numbered 9, after V lost 0 bases and J lost 5 bases. In DNA form, the CDR3 reads TGTGCCAGCAGCCAAGATATTGAAGGGGGCTTATATGGCTACACCTTC. It is translated as CASSQDIEGGLYGYTF.

J is TRBJ2-7 and V is TRBV5-1; TRBD2 agrees at 11 bases. The length of the CDR3 is 18 residues. CDR1 and CDR2 from the germline V gene are SGHRS and YFSETQ. The V gene end was trimmed by 4 bases and the J gene end by 0 bases; junction bases not matched to a gene: 12. The CDR3 bases are TGCGCCAGCAGCCCCACTAGCGGGAGATCTGAAGGCTCCTACGAGCAGTACTTC. Its protein is CASSPTSGRSEGSYEQYF.

This chain links TRBV10-1 with TRBJ1-6; TRBD1 aligns across 7 bases. CDR1 and CDR2 from the germline V gene are WNHNN and SYGVQD (reference sequence). With 0 bases clipped from V and 6 bases from J, the junction kept 5 bases outside the gene matches. CDR3 length equals 16 residues. CDR3 region: CASSESMGQSNSPLHF. The CDR3 nucleotides are TGCGCCAGCAGTGAGTCGATGGGACAGAGTAATTCACCCCTCCACTTT.

This clone appeared a single time. The V call is TRBV20-1, the J call TRBJ2-5, with D unclear. Germline V lookup: CDR1 DFQATT, CDR2 SNEGSKA (reference sequence). CDR3 length equals 11 residues. V lost 6 bases and J 5 bases, leaving 10 bases between the germline ends. The CDR3 region is CSAISWETQYF. The CDR3 coding sequence is TGCAGTGCCATTAGTTGGGAGACCCAGTACTTC.

This clone was observed once. The CDR3 sequence: CATRTGDAETQYF. The CDR3 DNA sequence: TGTGCCACTAGGACAGGCGACGCGGAGACCCAGTACTTC. The rearrangement uses TRBV10-3 and TRBJ2-5, with 7 bases that match TRBD1. Germline assignment: CDR1 ENHRY and CDR2 SYGVKD. After removal of 10 bases from V and 5 bases from J, the junction contained 10 bases not matched to a gene. This CDR3 contains 13 residues.

The V gene is TRBV6-1, the J gene TRBJ1-2; TRBD1 matches 9 bases. Germline-derived CDR1 and CDR2 are MNHNS and SASEGT. V lost 3 bases to trimming and J lost 6 bases; unmatched junction nucleotides: 5. This CDR3 is built from 14 residues. This chain's CDR3 is CASSDAGTGNGYTF. The CDR3 DNA follows: TGTGCCAGCAGTGACGCCGGGACAGGGAATGGCTACACCTTC.

The chain links TRBV27 to TRBJ2-7; 16 bases match TRBD2. CDR1 is MNHEY, CDR2 SMNVEV, per germline (reference sequence). The CDR3 consists of 20 residues. V was clipped by 5 bases and J by 0 bases; unmatched bases: 13. The CDR3 spells CASSPLRGTSGGASSYEQYF. The CDR3 coding sequence is TGTGCCAGCAGTCCCCTCCGGGGGACTAGCGGGGGGGCCAGCTCCTACGAGCAGTACTTC.

The chain joins TRBV7-8 to TRBJ1-3; maybe TRBD1 (6 bases). Germline CDR1 and CDR2: SGHVS and FQNEAQ. V lost 2 bases and J 0 bases, leaving 14 bases between the germline ends. This CDR3 contains 17 residues. The CDR3 sequence: CASSLLGGSFSGNTIYF. The CDR3 DNA sequence: TGTGCCAGCAGCTTACTTGGGGGCTCCTTCTCTGGAAACACCATATATTTT.

The chain joins TRBV6-1 to TRBJ1-1; D not certain. The V end lost 0 bases, the J end lost 1 base, and 12 bases lay between the germline ends. Per germline, CDR1 MNHNS and CDR2 SASEGT. The CDR3 contains 16 residues. The DNA for the CDR3 is TGTGCCAGCAGTGAAGCGGGGAGCATCTCGAACACTGAAGCTTTCTTT. This codes for CASSEAGSISNTEAFF.

The rearrangement links TRBV7-9 to TRBJ2-7, with 15 bases identical to TRBD2. CDR1 and CDR2 from the germline V gene are SEHNR and FQNEAQ (reference sequence). This CDR3 is 19 amino acids long. Trimming at V came to 4 bases and at J to 0 bases, leaving 10 bases not matched to a gene. The DNA for the CDR3 is TGTGCCAGCAGCTCCCCAGGGACTAGCGGGAGGAATGACTCCTACGAGCAGTACTTC. This translates into CASSSPGTSGRNDSYEQYF.

This rearrangement joins TRBV30 to TRBJ2-2, with D perhaps matching TRBD1 (6 bases). Germline-derived CDR1 and CDR2 are GTSNPN and SVGIG (reference sequence). CDR3 length equals 15 residues. V was shortened by 0 bases and J by 6 bases, with 14 bases between the two germline ends. CDR3 sequence: CAWSVPAQGSGELFF. The CDR3 region has the DNA TGTGCCTGGAGTGTACCTGCACAGGGCTCCGGGGAGCTGTTTTTT.

The chain combines TRBV10-3 with TRBJ1-2, with 11 nucleotides matching TRBD1. V dropped 3 bases and J dropped 1; count of bases not matched to a gene: 4. Germline V gene data show CDR1 as ENHRY and CDR2 as SYGVKD. The CDR3 runs to 16 residues. CDR3 nucleotides: TGTGCCATCAGTGACCCGGGACAGGGGGTTAACTATGGCTACACCTTC. Its protein product is CAISDPGQGVNYGYTF.

This clone occurred once. The CDR3 sequence: CASSPTGTGYEQYF. The CDR3 DNA is TGTGCCAGCTCACCTACCGGGACAGGGTACGAGCAGTACTTC. The chain couples TRBV18 to TRBJ2-7, with 9 bases lining up with TRBD1. Germline values: CDR1 KGHSH, CDR2 LQKENI. The CDR3 runs 14 residues. Trimming took 3 bases from V and 4 from J; bases not matched to a gene: 4. Variable domain in full (rest from reference TRBV18 and TRBJ2-7): NAGVMQNPRHLVRRRGQEARLRCSPMKGHSHVYWYRQLPEEGLKFMVYLQKENIIDESGMPKERFSAEFPKEGPSILRIQQVVRGDSAAYFCASSPTGTGYEQYFGPGTRLTVT.

The chain carries TRBV11-2 and TRBJ2-1, with TRBD2 matching over 11 bases. CDR3 size: 14 residues. The V segment lost 3 bases and the J segment 9 bases; nucleotides outside the gene matches: 4. Germline CDR1 reads SGHAT; CDR2 reads FQNNGV. The CDR3 sequence: CASSLVLAGVEQFF. The CDR3 nucleotides read TGTGCCAGCAGCTTGGTACTAGCGGGGGTTGAGCAGTTCTTC.

CDR3 region: CASSRTGVYGYTF. In DNA form, the CDR3 reads TGCGCCAGCAGCAGGACAGGAGTGTATGGCTACACCTTC. V and J are TRBV5-1 and TRBJ1-2; TRBD1 aligns across 7 bases. With V trimmed by 4 bases and J by 5 bases, 5 bases remained unmatched. Germline CDR1 SGHRS, CDR2 YFSETQ. CDR3 length equals 13 residues.

The rearrangement links TRBV19 to TRBJ2-1; 7 nucleotides match TRBD2. Germline CDR1 is LNHDA and CDR2 is SQIVND (reference sequence). CDR3 length equals 13 residues. The trim removed 5 bases at V and 3 bases at J, leaving 1 base unmatched. The CDR3 loop is CASSSGGYNEQFF. CDR3 bases: TGTGCCAGTAGTTCGGGAGGCTACAATGAGCAGTTCTTC.